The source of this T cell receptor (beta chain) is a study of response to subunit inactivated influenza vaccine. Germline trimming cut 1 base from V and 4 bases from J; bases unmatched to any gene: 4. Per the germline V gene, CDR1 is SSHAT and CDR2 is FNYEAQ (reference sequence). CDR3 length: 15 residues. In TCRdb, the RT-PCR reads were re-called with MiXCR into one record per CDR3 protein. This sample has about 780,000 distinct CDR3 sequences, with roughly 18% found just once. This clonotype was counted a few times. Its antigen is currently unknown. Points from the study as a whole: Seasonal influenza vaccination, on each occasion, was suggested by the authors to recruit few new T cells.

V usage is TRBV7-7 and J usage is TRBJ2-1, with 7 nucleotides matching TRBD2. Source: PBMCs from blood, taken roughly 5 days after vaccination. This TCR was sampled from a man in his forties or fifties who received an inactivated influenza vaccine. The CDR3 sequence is CASSLDPGGYNEQFF. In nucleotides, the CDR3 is TGTGCCAGCAGCTTAGATCCGGGAGGTTACAATGAGCAGTTCTTC.